A selection of T cell receptor beta chains follows, all from one sample in a study of cytomegalovirus exposure and HLA in healthy donors. The assay was immunoSEQ multiplex PCR, and TCRdb's table has in-frame clones only and misses some. The sample shows about 280,000 clones, 80% to 90% of them seen only once. Sequences were obtained from PBMCs. These receptor sequences come from a young woman in good health and CMV-seronegative. Both conserved end residues are part of each CDR3. Each record gives: J gene, V gene, D gene, clone size, CDR3 protein, CDR3 DNA. D genes are given only for firm matches. Expanded clones are given a class, and other clones once, few, many or no size at all.

>TRBJ2-5|TRBV4-1|TRBD2|-
CASSPLAGGAETQYF
TGCGCCAGCAGCCCCCTCGCGGGAGGGGCGGAGACCCAGTACTTC
>TRBJ2-3|TRBV7-9|-|-
CASSLDARARDTQYF
TGTGCCAGCAGCTTAGACGCGAGGGCGAGGGATACGCAGTATTTT
>TRBJ2-1|TRBV16|-|-
CASSQFQAFGWNEQFF
TGTGCCAGCAGCCAATTCCAGGCATTTGGATGGAATGAGCAGTTCTTC
>TRBJ1-2|TRBV4-3|TRBD1|once
CASSHLTTGNYGYTF
TGCGCCAGCAGCCACCTCACGACAGGGAACTATGGCTACACCTTC
>TRBJ2-7|TRBV28|TRBD2|-
CASSLEREYDEQYF
TGTGCCAGCAGTTTGGAGCGGGAGTATGACGAGCAGTACTTC
>TRBJ2-7|TRBV30|TRBD2|-
CAWNPGGAGEQYF
TGTGCCTGGAATCCCGGGGGGGCGGGCGAGCAGTACTTC
>TRBJ2-5|TRBV27|TRBD1|-
CASSLKTGGSAIIGETQYF
TGTGCCAGCAGTTTAAAAACAGGGGGCTCAGCCATTATTGGGGAGACCCAGTACTTC
>TRBJ1-6|TRBV11-2|TRBD1|few
CASSYLDRGPPLHF
TGTGCCAGCAGCTACCTCGACAGGGGGCCACCCCTCCACTTT
>TRBJ1-2|TRBV4-1|-|-
CASSQVPRDGYTF
TGCGCCAGCAGCCAAGTCCCCAGGGATGGCTACACCTTC
>TRBJ2-7|TRBV30|-|-
CAWSGGGVSYEQYF
TGTGCCTGGAGTGGAGGAGGGGTATCCTACGAGCAGTACTTC
>TRBJ1-5|TRBV28|TRBD1|-
CASRMTGGVGQPQHF
TGTGCCAGCAGGATGACAGGGGGCGTCGGTCAGCCCCAGCATTTT
>TRBJ2-7|TRBV29-1|-|-
CSVESVHDYEQYF
TGCAGCGTTGAGTCCGTACACGACTACGAGCAGTACTTC
>TRBJ2-7|TRBV6-1|-|-
CASSEARDYEQYF
TGTGCCAGCAGTGAAGCGAGGGACTACGAGCAGTACTTC
>TRBJ2-3|TRBV5-6|-|-
CASSSDSRTDTQYF
TGTGCCAGCTCTTCGGACAGCCGCACAGATACGCAGTATTTT
>TRBJ2-7|TRBV18|TRBD2|-
CASSLMTSGGSGGNYEQYF
TGTGCCAGCTCACTGATGACTAGCGGTGGAAGCGGTGGCAACTACGAGCAGTACTTC
>TRBJ1-6|TRBV9|TRBD1|-
CASSPGPGTGGWNSPLHF
TGTGCCAGCAGCCCAGGTCCCGGGACAGGGGGCTGGAATTCACCCCTCCACTTT
>TRBJ1-5|TRBV28|-|-
CASSSFNQPQHF
TGTGCCAGCAGTTCCTTTAATCAGCCCCAGCATTTT
>TRBJ2-5|TRBV19|TRBD2|-
CASSIRLAGEETQYF
TGTGCCAGTAGTATTAGGCTAGCGGGGGAAGAGACCCAGTACTTC
>TRBJ1-5|TRBV6-5|TRBD1|once
CASQDRGDQPQHF
TGTGCCAGCCAAGACAGGGGAGATCAGCCCCAGCATTTT
>TRBJ1-5|TRBV30|-|-
CAWSAGLMKGSNQPQHF
TGTGCCTGGAGTGCGGGACTTATGAAAGGGAGCAATCAGCCCCAGCATTTT
>TRBJ1-5|TRBV19|TRBD1|-
CASRSDRGIFQPQHF
TGTGCCAGTAGATCGGACAGGGGAATCTTTCAGCCCCAGCATTTT
>TRBJ2-7|TRBV9|-|-
CASSVGWVRGPREQYF
TGTGCCAGCAGCGTTGGGTGGGTGCGGGGGCCTCGGGAGCAGTACTTC
>TRBJ1-1|TRBV6-5|-|-
CASSYSYEGGEAFF
TGTGCCAGCAGTTACTCCTACGAGGGTGGTGAAGCTTTCTTT
>TRBJ2-5|TRBV18|-|once
CASSPSGEETQYF
TGTGCCAGCTCACCATCCGGAGAAGAGACCCAGTACTTC
>TRBJ1-1|TRBV29-1|-|-
CSVELRGKAAFF
TGCAGCGTTGAATTAAGGGGGAAGGCGGCTTTCTTT
>TRBJ2-1|TRBV4-2|-|-
CASSQEASSYNEQFF
TGTGCCAGCAGCCAAGAGGCTAGCTCCTACAATGAGCAGTTCTTC
>TRBJ2-7|TRBV2|TRBD2|few
CASRGLAGAYEQYF
TGTGCCAGCAGGGGACTAGCGGGAGCCTACGAGCAGTACTTC
>TRBJ2-7|TRBV6-5|-|-
CASSLRGGVTYEQYF
TGTGCCAGCTCCCTTAGGGGGGGCGTTACCTACGAGCAGTACTTC
>TRBJ1-5|TRBV7-2|TRBD1|-
CASSSDGQGNQPQHF
TGTGCCAGCAGCTCAGACGGACAGGGCAATCAGCCCCAGCATTTT
>TRBJ1-5|TRBV2|-|-
CASSGTISNQPQHF
TGTGCCAGCAGTGGGACAATTAGCAATCAGCCCCAGCATTTT